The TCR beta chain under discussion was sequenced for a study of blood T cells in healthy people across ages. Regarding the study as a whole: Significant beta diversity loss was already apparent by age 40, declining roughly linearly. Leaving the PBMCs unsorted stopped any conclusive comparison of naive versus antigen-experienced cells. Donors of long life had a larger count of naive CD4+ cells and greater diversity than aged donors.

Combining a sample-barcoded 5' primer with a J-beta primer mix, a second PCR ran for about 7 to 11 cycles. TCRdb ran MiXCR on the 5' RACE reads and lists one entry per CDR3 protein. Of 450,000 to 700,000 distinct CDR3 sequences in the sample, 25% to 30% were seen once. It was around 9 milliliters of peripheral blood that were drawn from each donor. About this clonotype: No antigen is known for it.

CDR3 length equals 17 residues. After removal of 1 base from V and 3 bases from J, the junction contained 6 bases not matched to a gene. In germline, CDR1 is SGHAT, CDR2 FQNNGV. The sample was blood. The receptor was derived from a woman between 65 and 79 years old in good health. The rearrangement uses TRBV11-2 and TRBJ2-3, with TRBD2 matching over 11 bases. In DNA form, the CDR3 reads TGTGCCAGCAGCTTAGTACGTAGCGGGGGGGCTACAGATACGCAGTATTTT. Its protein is CASSLVRSGGATDTQYF.